This TCR beta chain was sequenced in a study of blood T cell repertoires in COVID-19. Turning to the study itself: Acute and convalescent COVID-19 samples came from the United States, Italy and Spain. T cells, B-cell-depleted T cells, or PBMCs provided the cDNA or gDNA that served as material.

CDR1 is SGHRS and CDR2 is YFSETQ in the germline V gene. The CDR3 is 17 amino acids. V shed 2 bases and J shed 4 bases, with 20 bases lying between them. Seattle patient enrollment occurred during active infection, with longitudinal follow-up thereafter. Original analysis: Estimated nucleated cell counts came from reference gene primer amplification. Libraries were prepared by immunoSEQ multiplex PCR; TCRdb keeps only in-frame clonotypes and omits some of them. The V and J calls and clone size were taken over from that table, and D and trimming were inferred from the DNA. Of about 500,000 clones in the sample, 85% to 90% are singletons; the top ten hold under 8.5%.

The sequence was collected from a woman aged 45 to 65 with COVID-19, enrolled during active disease. The genes are TRBV5-1 and TRBJ2-3; perhaps TRBD1 as D (6 bases). Source material: peripheral blood. In DNA, the CDR3 is TGCGCCAGCAGCTTAGGCAACAGGGCCCCCCGGCCAGATACGCAGTATTTT. The encoded protein is CASSLGNRAPRPDTQYF.